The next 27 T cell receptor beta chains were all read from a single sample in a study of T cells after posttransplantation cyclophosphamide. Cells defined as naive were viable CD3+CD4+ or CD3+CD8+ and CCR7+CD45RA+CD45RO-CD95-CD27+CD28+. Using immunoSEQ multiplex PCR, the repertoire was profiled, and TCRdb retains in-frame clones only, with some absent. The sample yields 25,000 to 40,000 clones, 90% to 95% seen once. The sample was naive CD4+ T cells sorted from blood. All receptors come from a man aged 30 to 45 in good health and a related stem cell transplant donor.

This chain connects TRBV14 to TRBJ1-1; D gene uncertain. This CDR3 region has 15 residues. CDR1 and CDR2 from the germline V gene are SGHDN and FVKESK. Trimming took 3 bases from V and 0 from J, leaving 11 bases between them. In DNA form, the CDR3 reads TGTGCCAGCAGCCAGATATCCCCTATGAACACTGAAGCTTTCTTT. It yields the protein CASSQISPMNTEAFF.

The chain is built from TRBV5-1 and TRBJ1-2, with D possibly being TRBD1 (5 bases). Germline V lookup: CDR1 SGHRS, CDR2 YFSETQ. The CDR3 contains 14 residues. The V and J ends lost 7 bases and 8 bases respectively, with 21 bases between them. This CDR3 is CASRRGAGLEGYTF. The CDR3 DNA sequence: TGCGCCAGCCGCCGTGGGGCAGGCCTTGAAGGCTACACCTTC.

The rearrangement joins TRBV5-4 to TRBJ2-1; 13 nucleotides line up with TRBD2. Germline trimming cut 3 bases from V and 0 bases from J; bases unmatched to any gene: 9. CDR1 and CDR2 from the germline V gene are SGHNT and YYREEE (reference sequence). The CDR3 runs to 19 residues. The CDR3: CASSSARTSGGGSYNEQFF. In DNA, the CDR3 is TGTGCCAGCAGCTCGGCAAGGACTAGCGGGGGCGGCTCCTACAATGAGCAGTTCTTC. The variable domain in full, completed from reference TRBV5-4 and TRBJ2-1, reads ETGVTQSPTHLIKTRGQQVTLRCSSQSGHNTVSWYQQALGQGPQFIFQYYREEENGRGNFPPRFSGLQFPNYSSELNVNALELDDSALYLCASSSARTSGGGSYNEQFFGPGTRLTVL.

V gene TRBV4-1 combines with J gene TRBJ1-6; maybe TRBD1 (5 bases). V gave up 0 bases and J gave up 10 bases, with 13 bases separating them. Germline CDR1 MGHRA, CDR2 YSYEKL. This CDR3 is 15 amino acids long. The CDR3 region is CASSQDHGGGSPLHF. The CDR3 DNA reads TGCGCCAGCAGCCAAGATCATGGGGGAGGCTCACCCCTCCACTTT.

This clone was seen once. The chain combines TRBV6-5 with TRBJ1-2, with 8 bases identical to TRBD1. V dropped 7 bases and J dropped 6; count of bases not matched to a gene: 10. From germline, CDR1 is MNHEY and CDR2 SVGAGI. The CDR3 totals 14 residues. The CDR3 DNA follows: TGTGCCAGCACTATAGACAGGGGAACGAATGGCTACACCTTC. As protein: CASTIDRGTNGYTF.

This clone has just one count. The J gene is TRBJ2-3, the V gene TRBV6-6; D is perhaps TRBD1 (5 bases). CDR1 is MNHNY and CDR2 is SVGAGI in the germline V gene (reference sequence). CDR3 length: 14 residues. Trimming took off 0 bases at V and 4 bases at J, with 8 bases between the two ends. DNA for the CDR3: TGTGCCAGCAGTTACTCGCAGGGTTCAGATACGCAGTATTTT. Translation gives CASSYSQGSDTQYF.

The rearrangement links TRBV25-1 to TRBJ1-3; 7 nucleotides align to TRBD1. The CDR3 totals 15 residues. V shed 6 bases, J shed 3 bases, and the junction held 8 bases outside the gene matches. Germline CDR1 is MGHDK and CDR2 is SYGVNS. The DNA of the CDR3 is TGTGCCAGCAGCCCGCTCCGGGACAGTGGAAACACCATATATTTT. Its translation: CASSPLRDSGNTIYF.

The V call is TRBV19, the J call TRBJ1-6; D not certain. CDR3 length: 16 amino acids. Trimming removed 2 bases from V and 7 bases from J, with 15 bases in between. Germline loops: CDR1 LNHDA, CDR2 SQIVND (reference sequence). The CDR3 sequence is CASSISGTAGNSPLHF. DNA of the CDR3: TGTGCCAGTAGTATATCAGGCACCGCGGGAAATTCACCCCTCCACTTT.

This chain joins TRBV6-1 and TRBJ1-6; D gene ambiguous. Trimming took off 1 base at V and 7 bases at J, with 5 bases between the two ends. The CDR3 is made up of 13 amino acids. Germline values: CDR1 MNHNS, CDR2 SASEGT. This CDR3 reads CASSEVLNSPLHF. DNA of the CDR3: TGTGCCAGCAGTGAAGTTCTAAATTCACCCCTCCACTTT.

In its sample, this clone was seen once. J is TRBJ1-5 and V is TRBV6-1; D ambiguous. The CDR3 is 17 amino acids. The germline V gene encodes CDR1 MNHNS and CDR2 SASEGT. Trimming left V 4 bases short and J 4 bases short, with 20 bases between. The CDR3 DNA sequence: TGTGCCAGCAGTGCTTCGGCAGGCCCTCCTTTTAATCAGCCCCAGCATTTT. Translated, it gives CASSASAGPPFNQPQHF.

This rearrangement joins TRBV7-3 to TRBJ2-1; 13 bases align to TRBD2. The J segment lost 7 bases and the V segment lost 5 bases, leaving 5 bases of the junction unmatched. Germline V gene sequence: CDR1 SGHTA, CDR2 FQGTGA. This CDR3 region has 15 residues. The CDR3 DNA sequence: TGTGCCAGCAGCCTACTAGCGGGGGGGCCAAATGAGCAGTTCTTC. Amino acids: CASSLLAGGPNEQFF.

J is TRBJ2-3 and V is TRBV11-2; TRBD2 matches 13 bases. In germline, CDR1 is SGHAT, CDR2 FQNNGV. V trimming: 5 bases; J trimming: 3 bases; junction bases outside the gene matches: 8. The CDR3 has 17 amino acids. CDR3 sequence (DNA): TGTGCCAGCAGCCTTACTAGCGGGGGGGCGATAACAGATACGCAGTATTTT. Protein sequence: CASSLTSGGAITDTQYF. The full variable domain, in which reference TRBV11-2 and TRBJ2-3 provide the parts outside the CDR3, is EAGVAQSPRYKIIEKRQSVAFWCNPISGHATLYWYQQILGQGPKLLIQFQNNGVVDDSQLPKDRFSAERLKGVDSTLKIQPAKLEDSAVYLCASSLTSGGAITDTQYFGPGTRLTVL.

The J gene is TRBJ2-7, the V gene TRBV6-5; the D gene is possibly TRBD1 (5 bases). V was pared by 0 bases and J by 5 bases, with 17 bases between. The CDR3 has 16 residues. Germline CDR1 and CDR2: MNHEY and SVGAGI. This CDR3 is CASSYSRQAQGHEQYF. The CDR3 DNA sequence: TGTGCCAGCAGTTACTCGAGGCAGGCCCAGGGTCACGAGCAGTACTTC.

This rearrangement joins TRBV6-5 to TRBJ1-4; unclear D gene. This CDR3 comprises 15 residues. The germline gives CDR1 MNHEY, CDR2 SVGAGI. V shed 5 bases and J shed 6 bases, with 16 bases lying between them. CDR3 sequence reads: CASSPSGGVDEKLFF. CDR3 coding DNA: TGTGCCAGCAGTCCCTCGGGCGGGGTGGATGAAAAACTGTTTTTT.

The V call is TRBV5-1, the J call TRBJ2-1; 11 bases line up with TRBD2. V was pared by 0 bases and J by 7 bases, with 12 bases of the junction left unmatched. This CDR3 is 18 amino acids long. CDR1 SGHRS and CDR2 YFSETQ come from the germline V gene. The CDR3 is CASSLAVLAGGKGNEQFF. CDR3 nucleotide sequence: TGCGCCAGCAGCTTGGCGGTGCTAGCGGGGGGAAAGGGTAATGAGCAGTTCTTC.

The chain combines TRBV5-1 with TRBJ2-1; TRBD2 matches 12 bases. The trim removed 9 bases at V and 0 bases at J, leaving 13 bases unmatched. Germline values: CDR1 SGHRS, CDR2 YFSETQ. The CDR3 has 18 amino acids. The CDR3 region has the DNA TGCGCCACCGGGCGGGCTAGCGGGGGGGCGGGCTCCTACAATGAGCAGTTCTTC. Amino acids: CATGRASGGAGSYNEQFF. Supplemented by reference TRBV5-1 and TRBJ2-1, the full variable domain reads KAGVTQTPRYLIKTRGQQVTLSCSPISGHRSVSWYQQTPGQGLQFLFEYFSETQRNKGNFPGRFSGRQFSNSRSEMNVSTLELGDSALYLCATGRASGGAGSYNEQFFGPGTRLTVL.

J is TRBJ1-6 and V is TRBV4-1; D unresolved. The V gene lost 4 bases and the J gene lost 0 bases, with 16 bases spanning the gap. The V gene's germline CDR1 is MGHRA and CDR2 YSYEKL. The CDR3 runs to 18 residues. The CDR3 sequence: CASSLTILRSSYNSPLHF. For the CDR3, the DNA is TGCGCCAGCAGCCTAACGATTCTAAGAAGCTCCTATAATTCACCCCTCCACTTT.

For the CDR3, the DNA is TGTGCCAGCAGGCGCAGACTAGCGGGGGGGCTAAACATTCAGTACTTC. Amino acids: CASRRRLAGGLNIQYF. V is TRBV2 and J is TRBJ2-4; 14 positions match TRBD2. Trimming cost V 6 bases and J 6 bases; bases outside gene matches: 7. CDR3 length equals 16 residues. Germline CDR1 SNHLY, CDR2 FYNNEI.

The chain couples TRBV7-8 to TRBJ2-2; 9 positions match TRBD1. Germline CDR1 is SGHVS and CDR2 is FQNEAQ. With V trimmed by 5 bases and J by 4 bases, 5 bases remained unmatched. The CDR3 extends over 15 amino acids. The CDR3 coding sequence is TGTGCCAGCAGCACGCAGACAGGGGGCACCGGGGAGCTGTTTTTT. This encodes CASSTQTGGTGELFF.

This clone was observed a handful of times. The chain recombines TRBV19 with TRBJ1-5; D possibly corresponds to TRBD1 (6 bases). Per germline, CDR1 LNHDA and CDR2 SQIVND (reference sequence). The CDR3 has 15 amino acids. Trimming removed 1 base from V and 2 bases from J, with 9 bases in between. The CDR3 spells CASSIGRQGNQPQHF. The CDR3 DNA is TGTGCCAGTAGTATAGGACGACAGGGCAATCAGCCCCAGCATTTT.

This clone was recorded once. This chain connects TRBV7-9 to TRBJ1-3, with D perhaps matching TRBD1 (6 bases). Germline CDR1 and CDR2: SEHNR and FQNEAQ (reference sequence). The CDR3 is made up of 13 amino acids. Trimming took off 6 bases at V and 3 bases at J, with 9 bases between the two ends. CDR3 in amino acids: CASSLQGGNTIYF. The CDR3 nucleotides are TGTGCCAGCAGTTTACAGGGTGGAAACACCATATATTTT.

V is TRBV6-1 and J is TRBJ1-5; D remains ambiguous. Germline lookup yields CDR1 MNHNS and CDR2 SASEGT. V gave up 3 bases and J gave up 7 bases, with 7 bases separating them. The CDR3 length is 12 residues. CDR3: CASSEGGQPQHF. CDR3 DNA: TGTGCCAGCAGTGAGGGCGGGCAGCCCCAGCATTTT.

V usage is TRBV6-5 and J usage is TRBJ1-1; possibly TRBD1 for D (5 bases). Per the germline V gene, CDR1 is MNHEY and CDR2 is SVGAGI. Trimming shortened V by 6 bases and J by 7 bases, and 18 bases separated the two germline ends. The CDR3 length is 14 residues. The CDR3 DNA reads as TGTGCCAGCAGCCTGGACACGGTAAGGGGTGAAGCTTTCTTT. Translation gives CASSLDTVRGEAFF.

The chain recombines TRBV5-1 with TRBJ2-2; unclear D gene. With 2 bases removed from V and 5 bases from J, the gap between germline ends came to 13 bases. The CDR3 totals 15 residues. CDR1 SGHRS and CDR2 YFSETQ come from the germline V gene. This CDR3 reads CASSFGRLITGELFF. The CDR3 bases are TGCGCCAGCAGCTTCGGCAGGCTGATTACCGGGGAGCTGTTTTTT.

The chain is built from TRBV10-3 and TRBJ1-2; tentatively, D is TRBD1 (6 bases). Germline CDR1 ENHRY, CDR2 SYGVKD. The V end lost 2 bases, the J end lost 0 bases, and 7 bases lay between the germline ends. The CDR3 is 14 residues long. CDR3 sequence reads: CAISEGQPNYGYTF. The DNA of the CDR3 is TGTGCCATCAGTGAGGGACAGCCTAACTATGGCTACACCTTC.

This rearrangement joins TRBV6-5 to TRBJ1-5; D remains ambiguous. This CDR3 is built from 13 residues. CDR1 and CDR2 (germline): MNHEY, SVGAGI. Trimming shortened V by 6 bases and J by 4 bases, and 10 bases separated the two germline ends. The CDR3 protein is CASRGLFNQPQHF. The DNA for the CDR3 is TGTGCCAGCAGAGGACTTTTTAATCAGCCCCAGCATTTT.

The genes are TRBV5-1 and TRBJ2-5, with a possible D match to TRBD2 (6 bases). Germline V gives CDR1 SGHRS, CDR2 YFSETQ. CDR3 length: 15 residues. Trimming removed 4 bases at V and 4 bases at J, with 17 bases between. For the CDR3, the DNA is TGCGCCAGCAGCCGTCGGCAGGGAGGTACAGAGACCCAGTACTTC. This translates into CASSRRQGGTETQYF.